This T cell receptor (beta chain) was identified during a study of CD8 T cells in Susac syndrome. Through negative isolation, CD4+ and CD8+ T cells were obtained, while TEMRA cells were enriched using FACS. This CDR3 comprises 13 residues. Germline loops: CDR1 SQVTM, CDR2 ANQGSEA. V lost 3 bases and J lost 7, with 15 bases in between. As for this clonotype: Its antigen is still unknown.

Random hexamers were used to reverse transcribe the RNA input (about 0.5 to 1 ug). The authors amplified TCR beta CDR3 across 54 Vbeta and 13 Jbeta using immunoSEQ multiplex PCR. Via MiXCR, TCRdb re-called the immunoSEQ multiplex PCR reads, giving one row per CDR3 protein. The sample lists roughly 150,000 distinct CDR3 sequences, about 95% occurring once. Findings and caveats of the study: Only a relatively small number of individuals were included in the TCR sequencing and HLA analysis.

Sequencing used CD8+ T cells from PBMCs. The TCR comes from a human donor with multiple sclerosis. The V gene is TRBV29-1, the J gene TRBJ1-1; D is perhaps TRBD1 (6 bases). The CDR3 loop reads CSVEGGGGLEAFF. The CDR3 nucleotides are TGCAGCGTTGAGGGCGGAGGGGGTCTTGAAGCTTTCTTT.